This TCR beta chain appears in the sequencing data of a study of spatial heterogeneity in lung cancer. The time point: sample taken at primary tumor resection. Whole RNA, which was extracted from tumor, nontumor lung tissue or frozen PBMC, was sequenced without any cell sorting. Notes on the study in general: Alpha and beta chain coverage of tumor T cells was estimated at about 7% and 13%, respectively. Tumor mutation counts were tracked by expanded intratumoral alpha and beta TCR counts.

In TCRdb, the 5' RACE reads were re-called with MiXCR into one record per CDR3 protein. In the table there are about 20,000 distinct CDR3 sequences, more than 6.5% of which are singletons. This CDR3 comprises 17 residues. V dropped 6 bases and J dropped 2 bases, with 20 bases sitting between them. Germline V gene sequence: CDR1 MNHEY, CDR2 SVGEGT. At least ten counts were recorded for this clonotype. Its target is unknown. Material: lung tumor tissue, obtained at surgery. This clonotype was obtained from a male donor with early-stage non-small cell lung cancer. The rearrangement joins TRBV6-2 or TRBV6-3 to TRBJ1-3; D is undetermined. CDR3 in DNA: TGTGCCAGCAGACCCCCGTCGAGTTCCCTTACTGGAAACACCATATATTTT. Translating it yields CASRPPSSSLTGNTIYF.